These T cell receptor beta chains were read from a single sample in a study of T cell responses to AZD1222 COVID-19 vaccine. The repertoire was sequenced with immunoSEQ multiplex PCR; TCRdb's copy has only in-frame clones and lacks some. The data contain 86,000 or so clones, 75% to 95% of them singletons. The sequenced sample was peripheral blood, obtained 28 days after the second AZD1222 dose. These receptors came from an adult who received the AZD1222 COVID-19 vaccine. Each CDR3 is given with its conserved first and last residue. The order of the fields is CDR3 length, J gene, V gene, clone size, D gene, CDR3 DNA, CDR3 protein. D genes are given only for firm matches. Clone size, where shown, is once, few, many, or a class for clones that have expanded.

CDR3 length: 15; J gene: TRBJ1-6; V gene: TRBV3-1/TRBV3-2; clone size: .; D gene: .; CDR3 DNA: TGTGCCAGCAGCCAAGTTGGGGGGGCTCAGGGGACCCTCCACTTT; CDR3 protein: CASSQVGGAQGTLHF
CDR3 length: 13; J gene: TRBJ1-6; V gene: TRBV27; clone size: .; D gene: .; CDR3 DNA: TGTGCCAGCAGTAGTGACTATAATTCACCCCTCCACTTT; CDR3 protein: CASSSDYNSPLHF
CDR3 length: 15; J gene: TRBJ1-1; V gene: TRBV6-5; clone size: .; D gene: .; CDR3 DNA: TGTGCCAGCACCCGACGCAGCCGGGAGGGCACTGAAGCTTTCTTT; CDR3 protein: CASTRRSREGTEAFF
CDR3 length: 17; J gene: TRBJ2-1; V gene: TRBV2; clone size: .; D gene: TRBD2; CDR3 DNA: TGTGCCAGCAGTTCTCTAGGGACTAGCGGGGGGTACAATGAGCAGTTCTTC; CDR3 protein: CASSSLGTSGGYNEQFF
CDR3 length: 15; J gene: TRBJ1-3; V gene: TRBV18; clone size: once; D gene: .; CDR3 DNA: TGTGCCAGCTCACCTGGAGGAGGGATTGGAAACACCATATATTTT; CDR3 protein: CASSPGGGIGNTIYF
CDR3 length: 16; J gene: TRBJ1-2; V gene: TRBV5-1; clone size: .; D gene: TRBD1; CDR3 DNA: TGCGCCAGCACCCTTGGATCGGGACAGGGGTACTATGGCTACACCTTC; CDR3 protein: CASTLGSGQGYYGYTF
CDR3 length: 14; J gene: TRBJ2-5; V gene: TRBV12-5; clone size: .; D gene: .; CDR3 DNA: TGTGCTAGCCTCCGGGCAGGGTGGCAAGAGACCCAGTACTTC; CDR3 protein: CASLRAGWQETQYF
CDR3 length: 15; J gene: TRBJ1-4; V gene: TRBV7-9; clone size: .; D gene: .; CDR3 DNA: TGTGCCAGCAGCTCCAGGGGAGGTGGGGATGAAAAACTGTTTTTT; CDR3 protein: CASSSRGGGDEKLFF
CDR3 length: 15; J gene: TRBJ2-3; V gene: TRBV28; clone size: .; D gene: .; CDR3 DNA: TGTGCCAGCAGTTTCGGGACCCGCCGCACAGATACGCAGTATTTT; CDR3 protein: CASSFGTRRTDTQYF
CDR3 length: 17; J gene: TRBJ2-7; V gene: TRBV21-1; clone size: .; D gene: .; CDR3 DNA: TGTGCCAGCAGCAAGGTGGGGGGGGTTGAACTCTCCTACGAGCAGTACTTC; CDR3 protein: CASSKVGGVELSYEQYF